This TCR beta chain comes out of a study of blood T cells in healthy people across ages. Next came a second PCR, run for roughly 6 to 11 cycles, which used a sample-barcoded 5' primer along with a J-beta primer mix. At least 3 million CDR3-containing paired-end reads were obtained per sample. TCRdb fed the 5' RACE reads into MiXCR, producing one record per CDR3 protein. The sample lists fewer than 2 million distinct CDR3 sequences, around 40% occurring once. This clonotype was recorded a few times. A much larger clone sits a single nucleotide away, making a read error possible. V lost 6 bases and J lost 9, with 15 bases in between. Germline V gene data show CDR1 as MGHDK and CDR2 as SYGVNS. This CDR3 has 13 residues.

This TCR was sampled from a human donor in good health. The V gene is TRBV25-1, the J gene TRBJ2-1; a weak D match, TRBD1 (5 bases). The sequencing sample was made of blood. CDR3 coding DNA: TGTGCCAGCAGGGATCCCGGAAGGGGTGAGCAGTTCTTC. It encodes CASRDPGRGEQFF.